Listed below are T cell receptor beta chains from one sample, sequenced in a study of early stage breast cancer tumors. Produced via immunoSEQ multiplex PCR; TCRdb's table is partial and in-frame only. The sample holds around 28,000 clones; roughly 81% are singletons and the top ten take roughly a tenth. Sequencing input: breast tumor tissue. These receptors were taken from a person aged 25-39 years with breast cancer. Each CDR3 is given with its conserved first and last residue. The D gene is left open where the match is weak. Size values are once, few and many counts, or a class for expanded clones, and some rows have none.

j_call d_call v_call clone_size cdr3_nt cdr3_aa
TRBJ2-7 . TRBV7-9 once TGTGCCAGCAGGGATAGGGGAGACGAGCAGTACTTC CASRDRGDEQYF
TRBJ1-2 TRBD1 TRBV7-2 . TGTGCCAGCAGCTCCGGACAGGGTCCTTATGGCTACACCTTC CASSSGQGPYGYTF
TRBJ1-2 . TRBV5-6 medium-sized TGTGCCAGCGGCTTAGGGGCAGACGCTAACTATGGCTACACCTTC CASGLGADANYGYTF
TRBJ2-7 . TRBV30 . TGTGCCTGGAGCCCTACTTCCTACGAGCAGTACTTC CAWSPTSYEQYF
TRBJ2-2 TRBD1 TRBV6-1 once TGTGCCAGCAGGAACACAGGGGGCGCCACCGGGGAGCTGTTTTTT CASRNTGGATGELFF
TRBJ1-2 TRBD1 TRBV6-5 . TGTGCCAGCAGTCCACAGGGGACCTATGGCTACACCTTC CASSPQGTYGYTF
TRBJ2-1 . TRBV10-3 . TGTGCCATCAGATGGCGGGACCTCTACAATGAGCAGTTCTTC CAIRWRDLYNEQFF
TRBJ1-1 . TRBV6-6 . TGTGCCAGCAGTTACGGTCTACGGGGAGATAACACTGAAGCTTTCTTT CASSYGLRGDNTEAFF
TRBJ2-2 . TRBV19 . TGTGCCAGTAGTATAAGAGGCGGGGAGCTGTTTTTT CASSIRGGELFF
TRBJ2-6 . TRBV7-3 . TGTGCCAGCAGCTTACGGTTCTCTGGGGCCAACGTCCTGACTTTC CASSLRFSGANVLTF
TRBJ2-2 . TRBV19 . TGTGCCAGTATAAGAACTTACACCGGGGAGCTGTTTTTT CASIRTYTGELFF
TRBJ1-5 . TRBV6-1 few TGTGCCAGCAGCCACAACGACAATCAGCCCCAGCATTTT CASSHNDNQPQHF
TRBJ1-1 . TRBV11-1 . TGTGCCAGCAGCTACTCCGTACAGGGATCTGGGGGAAACACTGAAGCTTTCTTT CASSYSVQGSGGNTEAFF
TRBJ2-3 . TRBV7-9 . TGTGCCAGCAGCAAAGGCTCGCGACTCGCTAACACAGATACGCAGTATTTT CASSKGSRLANTDTQYF
TRBJ2-6 . TRBV11-2 . TGTGCCAGCAGCCCCGAATCGGGGACGGGTGGGGCCAACGTCCTGACTTTC CASSPESGTGGANVLTF
TRBJ2-7 TRBD1 TRBV7-9 once TGTGCCACCGAGACAGGGGCGCCCGGCGAGCAGTACTTC CATETGAPGEQYF
TRBJ2-1 TRBD2 TRBV10-1 once TGCGCCAGCAGTCCTGGACTAGCGGATTACAATGAGCAGTTCTTC CASSPGLADYNEQFF
TRBJ2-7 TRBD2 TRBV10-1 . TGCGCCAGCAGTGACGGACTAGCGGGAGTCGAGCAGTACTTC CASSDGLAGVEQYF
TRBJ1-1 TRBD1 TRBV5-1 . TGCGCCAGCAGCACAGGGACAGGGCCCTCGAACACTGAAGCTTTCTTT CASSTGTGPSNTEAFF